This record concerns one TCR beta chain sequence. This clonotype has at least ten counts. The antigen it recognizes is unknown. Per-base quality was not reported, and no clone a single base away is much larger than it. The junction shows trimming of 5 bases on V and 4 bases on J, and the gene matches do not reach 8 bases of it. The CDR3 contains 15 residues, cysteine and phenylalanine counted. The retained sequence is limited to the CDR3, 45 bases, with the frame set at the first base. The germline V gene gives CDR1 as MDHEN and CDR2 as SYDVKM. The sample comes from a study of regulatory T cells in long-lasting Graves disease (dated by TCRdb to the early 2020s). With regard to the full study: In the newly diagnosed Graves' disease group, patients had been taking antithyroid drugs for less than 3 months. This study used TCR sequencing and RNA sequencing of peripheral blood to compare persistent Graves' disease patients against newly diagnosed Graves' disease patients. The study was conducted in China and was registered as a clinical trial. TCR sequencing covered some 13 persistent and approximately 20 newly diagnosed Graves' disease patients, 33 samples in total.

The label giving this sample's time point can be read as: newly diagnosed GD, antithyroid drugs for less than 3 months. For both TCR sequencing and RNA sequencing, RNA was extracted from PBMCs using TRIzol. The diagnosis of Graves' disease was made according to American Thyroid Association guidelines. Recruitment of patients was carried out at an endocrinology department in Xi'an, China. Each patient gave roughly 8.4 milliliters of peripheral blood, collected in an EDTA anticoagulant tube. Ficoll Paque Plus density gradient separation was used to isolate PBMCs, and no further T cell sorting was performed. An Agilent 2100 Bioanalyzer and agarose gel were used to assess RNA quality, and a NanoDrop 2000 was used to measure RNA concentration. Broader findings and caveats from the paper: Persistent Graves' disease patients showed lower TCR Shannon entropy and fewer highly expanded clones than newly diagnosed patients, suggesting clonal expansion. Preferential use of TRBV28, TRBJ1-2 and TRBJ2-5 was observed in persistent disease, whereas TRBV20-1 and TRBJ2-1 were favored in newly diagnosed disease. Sequencing and analysis were restricted to the TCR beta chain. Only peripheral blood was studied, because thyroid tissue, the primary lesion, was inaccessible. Persistent patients shared more public clonotypes among themselves (2,741) than newly diagnosed patients did (more than 950). The authors noted that the small sample size was a limitation that may lower accuracy.

Library method: multiplex PCR. Sequenced on an Illumina HiSeq 4000. CDR3 regions were amplified by Arm-PCR with iRepertoire HTBI primers to construct TCR beta libraries. PCR products were gel purified before sequencing. Turning to the authors' computational methods: A total of 62 TRBV and some 15 TRBJ segments were identified across samples and were used for gene usage analysis of CDR3 amino acid clonotypes. COPE and FqMerger were used to merge filtered high-quality paired reads into contigs. Contigs were aligned with BLAST to IMGT TRBV, TRBD and TRBJ reference genes, and CDR3 was defined per IMGT. Clonotypes above 0.1% frequency were classified as highly expanded clones. Shannon entropy served as the measure of repertoire diversity, while the Gini coefficient captured V-J evenness. A clonotype was considered public if more than one individual shared it. The public reads were run again by TCRdb, first through fastp at Q25 and then through MiXCR, and only productive beta chains were kept. Rows with a matching CDR3 protein are joined into one entry that keeps the most common DNA and genes. The V and J calls reflect TCRdb's pipeline rather than the authors' work. The sample records approximately 470,000 distinct CDR3 sequences, about a sixth of which are singletons. The leading ten clones occupy 12% of the sample.

This sample was shared with a second study, whose subject was T cells in Graves' hyperthyroidism and ophthalmopathy. Looking at the second paper: Stable Graves' hyperthyroidism was defined as no progression to ophthalmopathy during 18 months of follow-up. The hyperthyroidism patients were between 18 and 65 years old and newly diagnosed, with a disease duration of less than 2 months. Exclusion was applied to patients with uncontrolled infections, other autoimmune diseases, pregnancy or lactation. Diagnoses relied on clinical symptoms, serum thyroxine and TRAb, thyroid ultrasound and orbital computed tomography. A first-round RT-PCR of the TCR CDR3 used the HTBI primer set with the Qiagen OneStep RT-PCR kit. Most expanded thyroid clonotypes (frequency above 0.001) were also found in blood, which suggests that blood repertoires may mirror thyroid immune responses. A model built on a 13 V-J signature distinguished ophthalmopathy from stable hyperthyroidism, reaching roughly 88% sensitivity and around 81% specificity in cross-validation and 80%/75% in testing. In validation, the model predicted progression to ophthalmopathy a median of roughly six months before onset, with about 70% sensitivity and about 72% specificity. To identify TCR V-J signatures that set the groups apart, the researchers used a discovery cohort of 100 patients, made up of 40 to 45 with Graves' ophthalmopathy and some 58 with stable Graves' hyperthyroidism. Prospective prediction of ophthalmopathy was tested in an independent validation cohort consisting of 18 hyperthyroidism patients and around 17 patients who later progressed to ophthalmopathy. The 80 to 100 discovery patients were randomly divided into training and test sets at a 7:3 ratio. In addition, the study compared T-cell repertoires in thyroid tissue and in blood from about 6 Graves' hyperthyroidism patients. Once sampling was done, hyperthyroidism patients were given methimazole at a starting dose of 30 mg daily, whereas ophthalmopathy patients were given high-dose intravenous methylprednisolone. A second multiplex PCR round built the libraries, followed by size selection and purification. Sequencing of the libraries was done on an Illumina HiSeq2000 using paired-end 100 bp reads. SOAPnuke was used to process the raw data, throwing out any read that contained adapters or uncalled bases, had a mean Phred below 15, or lacked an exact constant-primer or identifier match. COPE v1.2.5 was used to merge high-quality paired reads, and clonotypes were defined as unique nucleotide sequences. MiTCR v1.1 was used to align clonotypes to the IMGT TRBV, TRBD and TRBJ reference segments. The analysis was restricted to V-J combinations with a frequency above 0.0001, which together covered roughly 99% of the repertoires. A TCS score was defined as the ratio of F50 (clonal expansion) to E x V (chaos), with BLOSUM62-based TCRdist applied between CDR3 peptides within each V-J. Welch's t-statistics and random forest reduced 500 to 550 V-J features to 13, which were used in a naive Bayes classifier (R e1071). No statistical method was used to fix the sample size in advance, and group allocation was not hidden from the investigators. The paper describes TCR Vbeta CDR3 sequencing of about 140 peripheral blood samples, made up of roughly 40 ophthalmopathy patients, approximately 76 hyperthyroidism patients and approximately 17 progressor patients.

This specimen consisted of peripheral blood mononuclear cells (PBMCs), obtained at new diagnosis, from a patient treated with antithyroid drugs. The receptor was derived from a middle-aged man with Graves disease. Donor details come from another sample of the same person, matched by shared clones. Recombination linked TRBV28 to TRBJ1-5; 7 of the junction bases match TRBD1. The CDR3 sequence is CASSPETGLNQPQHF. The DNA is TGTGCCAGCAGTCCGGAGACAGGGTTGAATCAGCCCCAGCATTTT. Joined to the reference TRBV28 and TRBJ1-5 proteins, this CDR3 gives the full variable domain: DVKVTQSSRYLVKRTGEKVFLECVQDMDHENMFWYRQDPGLGLRLIYFSYDVKMKEKGDIPEGYSVSREKKERFSLILESASTNQTSMYLCASSPETGLNQPQHFGDGTRLSIL.